The clone carrying this T cell receptor beta chain was detected only a few times. Its antigen is still unknown. The data originate from a study of cytomegalovirus exposure and HLA in healthy donors. Background on the study: The roughly 120 million unique TCR beta sequences, from around 200 million T cells, were found by an earlier analysis. Findings and limits, study-wide: Researchers catalogued some 160 TCR beta chains as cytomegalovirus-associated. Most CMV-associated TCR beta chains appeared HLA-restricted in a later analysis.

This PCR relied on a set of 60 Vbeta primers and 13 Jbeta primers. The data were produced by immunoSEQ multiplex PCR, yet TCRdb's version contains in-frame clones alone and is incomplete. The data hold 150,000 or so clones, with roughly 66% observed a single time. Unrecorded immune exposure was likely among donors, who were nominally healthy when sampled. The sequencing input was PBMCs. This receptor was taken from a woman aged 18-35 years in good health and CMV-seronegative.

The CDR3 here is CASTGFKTASGNTIYF. In DNA, the CDR3 is TGCGCCAGCACCGGGTTTAAGACAGCCTCTGGAAACACCATATATTTT. The chain is built from TRBV5-1 and TRBJ1-3; tentatively, D is TRBD1 (5 bases). The V and J ends lost 6 bases and 0 bases respectively, with 16 bases between them. Germline V gene lookup returns CDR1 SGHRS and CDR2 YFSETQ. CDR3 size: 16 residues.